This is a list of T cell receptor beta chains from one sample in a study of blood T cell repertoires in COVID-19. Method: immunoSEQ multiplex PCR; TCRdb's copy keeps in-frame clones and lacks some. The profile covers 250,000 to 300,000 clones, with about nine tenths appearing a single time and around 2.2% taken by the ten largest. The sequencing input was peripheral blood. Receptors originate from a woman aged 45-65 years who had recovered from COVID-19. Both conserved end residues are part of each CDR3. D genes are given only for firm matches. Some rows have no size entry. The others give once, few or many, or a class for an expanded clone.

V gene	D gene	clone size	J gene	CDR3 protein	CDR3 DNA
TRBV4-2	NA	NA	TRBJ1-1	CASSQEGAGDTEAFF	TGTGCCAGCAGCCAAGAAGGTGCAGGGGACACTGAAGCTTTCTTT
TRBV5-1	TRBD1	NA	TRBJ1-2	CASSLGTGVHGYGYTF	TGCGCCAGCAGCTTAGGGACAGGGGTCCACGGCTATGGCTACACCTTC
TRBV29-1	TRBD1	once	TRBJ1-3	CSVDSTGGNTIYF	TGCAGCGTTGACTCGACAGGGGGAAACACCATATATTTT
TRBV7-2	NA	NA	TRBJ1-5	CASRRGGLSNQPQHF	TGTGCCAGCAGACGGGGGGGTTTGAGCAATCAGCCCCAGCATTTT
TRBV18	TRBD1	few	TRBJ1-5	CASSPGFQGARGQPQHF	TGTGCCAGCTCACCAGGGTTCCAGGGGGCTAGGGGTCAGCCCCAGCATTTT
TRBV5-1	NA	NA	TRBJ1-4	CASSPDTAKEKLFF	TGCGCCAGCAGCCCCGACACGGCGAAAGAAAAACTGTTTTTT
TRBV2	NA	NA	TRBJ2-3	CASTTLGDF	TGTGCCAGCACGACCCTCGGGGATTTT
TRBV18	NA	NA	TRBJ1-1	CASQGPTNTEAFF	TGTGCCAGCCAGGGTCCAACGAACACTGAAGCTTTCTTT
TRBV10-3	TRBD2	NA	TRBJ2-1	CAISENSGDNEQFF	TGTGCCATCAGTGAAAATAGCGGGGACAATGAGCAGTTCTTC
TRBV10-3	TRBD1	NA	TRBJ1-2	CAISESTGQGAGGYTF	TGTGCCATCAGTGAGTCGACTGGACAGGGGGCTGGTGGCTACACCTTC
TRBV5-6	NA	NA	TRBJ2-3	CASSYATDTQYF	TGTGCCAGCAGCTACGCGACAGATACGCAGTATTTT
TRBV6-5	TRBD1	NA	TRBJ1-6	CASSFTGAIDSPLHF	TGTGCCAGCAGTTTCACAGGGGCTATCGATTCACCCCTCCACTTT
TRBV30	NA	few	TRBJ1-1	CAWRQGLTNTEAFF	TGTGCCTGGAGGCAGGGACTGACGAACACTGAAGCTTTCTTT
TRBV29-1	TRBD1	NA	TRBJ2-2	CSTRTGGSAGELFF	TGCAGCACCAGGACAGGGGGCTCCGCCGGGGAGCTGTTTTTT
TRBV7-8	NA	NA	TRBJ1-5	CASSSKNQPQHF	TGTGCCAGCAGCTCCAAAAATCAGCCCCAGCATTTT
TRBV7-2	TRBD1	NA	TRBJ1-4	CASSLYRGVTANEKLFF	TGTGCCAGCAGCCTGTACAGGGGGGTAACGGCTAATGAAAAACTGTTTTTT
TRBV5-1	NA	NA	TRBJ2-5	CASSWGTRETQYF	TGCGCCAGCAGCTGGGGGACTCGGGAGACCCAGTACTTC
TRBV6-6	NA	NA	TRBJ1-3	CASTETLAGNTIYF	TGTGCCAGCACCGAAACCCTAGCGGGAAACACCATATATTTT
TRBV6-6	NA	NA	TRBJ1-1	CASRAGTLNTEAFF	TGTGCCAGCAGGGCGGGCACTTTGAACACTGAAGCTTTCTTT
TRBV24-1	NA	NA	TRBJ2-1	CATSGRDSSRGSYNEQFF	TGTGCCACCAGTGGGCGGGACTCCTCTCGTGGCTCCTACAATGAGCAGTTCTTC
TRBV18	NA	NA	TRBJ1-1	CASSPFRGNANTEAFF	TGTGCCAGCTCACCATTCAGAGGGAACGCTAACACTGAAGCTTTCTTT
TRBV20-1	TRBD1	NA	TRBJ1-1	CTFRGPEAFF	TGCACCTTCAGGGGGCCTGAAGCTTTCTTT
TRBV19	NA	few	TRBJ1-1	CASSSRTALNTEAFF	TGTGCCAGTAGTTCTCGGACTGCTCTGAACACTGAAGCTTTCTTT
TRBV7-2	NA	few	TRBJ1-1	CASSLYPPGENTEAFF	TGTGCCAGCAGCTTATACCCCCCAGGCGAAAACACTGAAGCTTTCTTT
TRBV2	NA	NA	TRBJ1-3	CASSEELMAGNTIYF	TGTGCCAGCAGTGAGGAGCTAATGGCTGGAAACACCATATATTTT
TRBV27	TRBD1	NA	TRBJ1-6	CASSPMTGSSYNSPLHF	TGTGCCAGCAGTCCCATGACAGGGAGCTCCTATAATTCACCCCTCCACTTT
TRBV18	NA	NA	TRBJ1-1	CASSPARGTEAFF	TGTGCCAGCTCACCCGCGAGGGGGACTGAAGCTTTCTTT
TRBV7-6	TRBD2	once	TRBJ2-3	CASSLPRTSGNTDTQYF	TGTGCCAGCAGCCTCCCCCGGACTAGCGGGAACACAGATACGCAGTATTTT
TRBV28	TRBD1	NA	TRBJ2-7	CATLTGGYEQYF	TGTGCCACCTTAACAGGGGGCTACGAGCAGTACTTC
TRBV30	NA	NA	TRBJ1-5	CACSRQGNQPQHF	TGTGCCTGCTCCCGACAGGGCAATCAGCCCCAGCATTTT
TRBV28	TRBD2	NA	TRBJ2-3	CASSSAGDLTDTQYF	TGTGCCAGCAGTTCAGCGGGGGACCTCACAGATACGCAGTATTTT
TRBV2	NA	NA	TRBJ1-2	CASSYFRGTANYGYTF	TGTGCCAGCAGTTATTTCCGGGGAACGGCTAACTATGGCTACACCTTC
TRBV15	NA	NA	TRBJ1-4	CATSRVGRDEKLFF	TGTGCCACCAGCAGAGTTGGCAGGGATGAAAAACTGTTTTTT
TRBV7-2	NA	NA	TRBJ2-3	CASTPFSTDTQYF	TGTGCCAGCACCCCCTTCAGCACAGATACGCAGTATTTT
TRBV6-5	TRBD1	NA	TRBJ1-6	CASSRQGKRNSPLHF	TGTGCCAGCAGTCGACAGGGAAAACGTAATTCACCCCTCCACTTT
TRBV5-1	TRBD1	NA	TRBJ1-1	CASSPRADRVGTEAFF	TGCGCCAGCAGCCCTCGGGCCGACAGGGTGGGCACTGAAGCTTTCTTT
TRBV7-9	TRBD1	NA	TRBJ2-5	CASSAGTAQETQYF	TGTGCCAGCAGCGCTGGGACAGCACAAGAGACCCAGTACTTC
TRBV7-3	TRBD1	NA	TRBJ1-1	CASNRGRFTEAFF	TGTGCCAGCAACAGGGGGCGTTTCACTGAAGCTTTCTTT
TRBV7-9	NA	NA	TRBJ2-7	CASSPDSAYEQYF	TGTGCCAGCAGTCCGGACTCGGCCTACGAGCAGTACTTC
TRBV15	NA	NA	TRBJ1-4	CATSRDRASNEKLFF	TGTGCCACCAGCAGAGACAGGGCGTCTAATGAAAAACTGTTTTTT
TRBV9	NA	NA	TRBJ2-2	CASSVASRNTGELFF	TGTGCCAGCAGCGTAGCGTCCAGGAACACCGGGGAGCTGTTTTTT
TRBV7-2	TRBD1	NA	TRBJ2-1	CASSSGQGREQFF	TGTGCCAGCAGCTCGGGACAGGGAAGGGAGCAGTTCTTC
TRBV12-3/TRBV12-4	NA	NA	TRBJ1-1	CASSPDSNTEAFF	TGTGCCAGCAGCCCCGACAGTAACACTGAAGCTTTCTTT
TRBV14	NA	NA	TRBJ1-5	CASSQEIGDSGQPQHF	TGTGCCAGCAGCCAAGAGATCGGGGATTCAGGTCAGCCCCAGCATTTT
TRBV5-1	TRBD1	NA	TRBJ1-3	CASSLGQAGNTIYF	TGCGCCAGCAGCTTAGGACAGGCTGGAAACACCATATATTTT
TRBV7-2	NA	NA	TRBJ1-5	CASSSTGNQPQHF	TGTGCCAGCAGCTCCACAGGGAATCAGCCCCAGCATTTT
TRBV6-5	TRBD1	NA	TRBJ1-5	CASRLTGFGNQPQHF	TGTGCCAGCAGGCTGACAGGGTTTGGCAATCAGCCCCAGCATTTT
TRBV5-6	TRBD1	NA	TRBJ2-1	CASSPDRGRFNEQFF	TGTGCCAGCAGCCCGGACAGGGGGCGCTTTAATGAGCAGTTCTTC